One T cell receptor (beta chain) is described in this entry. Its antigen is unidentified. Libraries were prepared by immunoSEQ multiplex PCR; TCRdb keeps only in-frame clonotypes and omits some of them. The table lists about 39,000 clones, more than 75% of them singletons. The data belong to a study of vaccination effects on CD4 cells after COVID-19. Investigators separated out CD4+ T cells once more than nine days of culture had passed. The sequencing here drew on CD4+ T cells from PBMCs cultured without peptide, taken before COVID-19 vaccination. The TCR originated in a human donor who received a COVID-19 vaccine.

CDR3 region: CASSLTGMDQPQHF. The CDR3 region has the DNA TGTGCCAGCAGTTTAACTGGGATGGATCAGCCCCAGCATTTT. The chain uses TRBV28 and TRBJ1-5, with D unclear. In germline, CDR1 is MDHEN, CDR2 SYDVKM. CDR3 size: 14 residues. V shed 2 bases and J shed 5 bases, with 10 bases lying between them.